This TCR beta chain derives from a study of T cell changes during pregnancy in multiple sclerosis. TCRdb's copy holds only in-frame clones and misses some; the assay was immunoSEQ multiplex PCR. The sample lists around 29,000 clones, more than 85% occurring once. The V gene end was trimmed by 6 bases and the J gene end by 4 bases; junction bases not matched to a gene: 7. Germline V gene data show CDR1 as MNHEY and CDR2 as SVGAGI. This CDR3 has 15 amino acids. The clonotype originates from a female donor in good health, enrolled as a control in a pregnancy study. The V call is TRBV6-5, the J call TRBJ2-7; 12 bases agree with TRBD2. Sequences were derived from CD4+ T cells from peripheral blood mononuclear cells, sampled in the first trimester of pregnancy. As DNA, the CDR3 is TGTGCCAGCAGCCCCGGGACTAGCGGGTGGTACGAGCAGTACTTC. It codes for CASSPGTSGWYEQYF.